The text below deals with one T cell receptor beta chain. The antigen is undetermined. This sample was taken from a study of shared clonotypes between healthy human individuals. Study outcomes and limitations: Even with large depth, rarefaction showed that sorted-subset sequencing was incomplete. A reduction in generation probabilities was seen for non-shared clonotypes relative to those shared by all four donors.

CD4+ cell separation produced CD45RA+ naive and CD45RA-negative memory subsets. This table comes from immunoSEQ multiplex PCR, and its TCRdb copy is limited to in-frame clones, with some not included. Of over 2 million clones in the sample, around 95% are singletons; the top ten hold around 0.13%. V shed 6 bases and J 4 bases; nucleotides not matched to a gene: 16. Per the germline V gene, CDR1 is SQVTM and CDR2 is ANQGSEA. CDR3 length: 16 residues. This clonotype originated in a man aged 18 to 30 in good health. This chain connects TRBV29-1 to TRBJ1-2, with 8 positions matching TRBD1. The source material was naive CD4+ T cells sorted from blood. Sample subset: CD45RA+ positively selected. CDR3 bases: TGCAGCGTCTACCAGCCGATGCGGACAGGGCCCTATGGCTACACCTTC. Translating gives CSVYQPMRTGPYGYTF. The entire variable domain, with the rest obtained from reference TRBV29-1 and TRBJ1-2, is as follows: SAVISQKPSRDICQRGTSLTIQCQVDSQVTMMFWYRQQPGQSLTLIATANQGSEATYESGFVIDKFPISRPNLTFSTLTVSNMSPEDSSIYLCSVYQPMRTGPYGYTFGSGTRLTVV.